This TCR beta chain stems from a study of T cell repertoires in cytomegalovirus infection. About the research overall: The public TCR beta signatures pointed to both CMV infection and matching HLA type. Study results and caveats: Clonotypes of TCR beta that were HLA-C-restricted and CMV-specific dominated the ex vivo response. Adding up the frequency of public TCR beta families identified people who carried CMV plus the relevant HLA.

One entry per CDR3 protein, called by TCRdb with MiXCR from the reads. The table lists about 160,000 distinct CDR3 sequences, over 15% of them singletons. On this clonotype: The antigen is not known.

The CDR3 consists of 15 residues. V was shortened by 5 bases and J by 5 bases, with 18 bases between the two germline ends. Material: CD8+ T cells from PBMCs. The chain combines TRBV12-3 or TRBV12-4 with TRBJ2-5, with D perhaps matching TRBD2 (5 bases). The TCR comes from a human donor in good health (CMV status not recorded). Some clones in this sample may be carry-over from other donors' samples. Written as DNA, the CDR3 is TGTGCCAGCAGTCCGGCGGAGCCAGGCGGGGAGACCCAGTACTTC. It specifies CASSPAEPGGETQYF.